This is a list of T cell receptor beta chains from one sample in a study of CD8+CD57+ T cells in acquired aplastic anemia. Each CDR3 protein gets one entry after TCRdb re-called the reads with MiXCR. The profile shows 200,000 to 250,000 distinct CDR3 sequences, roughly 53% of them singletons. The specimen was sorted CD4+, CD8+, or CD8+CD57+ T cells (not recorded which) from PBMCs. These receptors were taken from a human donor with aplastic anemia. The CDR3 runs from the conserved cysteine through the conserved F or W. Each record gives: D gene, J gene, V gene, clone size, CDR3 protein, CDR3 DNA. The D gene is left open where the match is weak. A clone size is listed for some rows: how often the clone was seen (once, few, many), or a class if it is expanded.

>TRBD1|TRBJ1-3|TRBV6-5|few
CASRFQGAHGNTIYF
TGTGCCAGCAGATTCCAGGGGGCGCACGGAAACACCATATATTTT
>TRBD1|TRBJ2-3|TRBV6-2/TRBV6-3|few
CASSSRGTGTDTQYF
TGTGCCAGCAGTTCCCGGGGGACAGGAACAGATACGCAGTATTTT
>NA|TRBJ1-5|TRBV7-2|many
CASRQGRVGNQPQHF
TGTGCCAGCAGACAAGGACGGGTTGGGAATCAGCCCCAGCATTTT
>TRBD2|TRBJ2-1|TRBV2|many
CASSEGLADYNEQFF
TGTGCCAGCAGTGAAGGACTAGCGGATTACAATGAGCAGTTCTTC
>TRBD1|TRBJ2-7|TRBV30|many
CAWRGRGLEQYF
TGTGCCTGGAGGGGTAGGGGGCTCGAGCAGTACTTC
>NA|TRBJ2-1|TRBV20-1|NA
CSAPREGGGDVNEQFF
TGCAGTGCCCCGAGGGAGGGTGGGGGCGATGTCAATGAGCAGTTCTTC
>NA|TRBJ2-1|TRBV5-6|many
CASSLAGYRASEQFF
TGTGCCAGCAGCTTAGCTGGGTACCGTGCAAGTGAGCAGTTCTTC
>NA|TRBJ2-3|TRBV10-3|many
CAIMGGDTQYF
TGTGCCATCATGGGGGGAGATACGCAGTATTTT
>TRBD2|TRBJ2-4|TRBV19|NA
CASSIRGTSGGAEDIQYF
TGTGCCAGTAGTATTAGGGGGACTAGCGGGGGGGCCGAGGACATTCAGTACTTC
>NA|TRBJ1-1|TRBV12-3/TRBV12-4|NA
CASTLPTHLTEAFF
TGTGCCAGCACTCTCCCAACGCACTTAACTGAAGCTTTCTTT
>TRBD1|TRBJ1-5|TRBV12-3/TRBV12-4|many
CASSSGQGATGGPNQPQHF
TGTGCCAGCAGTTCCGGACAGGGGGCGACTGGAGGGCCCAATCAGCCCCAGCATTTT
>NA|TRBJ1-2|TRBV7-2|NA
CASSEGLHYGYTF
TGTGCCAGCAGCGAGGGCTTACACTATGGCTACACCTTC
>NA|TRBJ1-3|TRBV25-1|many
CASSEGHSGNTIYF
TGTGCCAGCAGTGAAGGCCACTCTGGAAACACCATATATTTT
>TRBD1|TRBJ2-7|TRBV5-4|many
CASEGATGGSYEQYF
TGTGCCAGCGAGGGGGCGACAGGGGGGTCCTACGAGCAGTACTTC
>NA|TRBJ1-1|TRBV10-2|once
CASGPQNTEAFF
TGCGCCAGCGGGCCACAGAACACTGAAGCTTTCTTT
>NA|TRBJ2-5|TRBV6-6|NA
CASSRQETQYF
TGTGCCAGCAGTCGACAAGAGACCCAGTACTTC
>TRBD2|TRBJ2-7|TRBV5-5|NA
CASSLTSGQLYEQYF
TGTGCCAGCAGCTTAACTAGCGGGCAACTCTACGAGCAGTACTTC
>TRBD1|TRBJ1-1|TRBV12-3/TRBV12-4|NA
CASSKQGATEAFF
TGTGCCAGCAGTAAGCAGGGGGCCACTGAAGCTTTCTTT
>NA|TRBJ1-4|TRBV30|few
CAWGQGSEKLFF
TGTGCCTGGGGGCAAGGGAGTGAAAAACTGTTTTTT
>NA|TRBJ1-2|TRBV15|NA
CASRRSYGYTF
TGTGCTTCCCGCCGGAGCTATGGCTACACCTTC
>NA|TRBJ2-2|TRBV19|once
CASSMVGARTGELFF
TGTGCCAGTAGTATGGTAGGGGCGAGGACCGGGGAGCTGTTTTTT
>NA|TRBJ2-1|TRBV19|NA
CASSINTYNEQFF
TGTGCCAGTAGTATAAACACCTACAATGAGCAGTTCTTC
>NA|TRBJ2-7|TRBV12-3/TRBV12-4|NA
CASSSGPAPGEQYF
TGTGCCAGCAGTTCTGGACCGGCCCCAGGGGAGCAGTACTTC
>TRBD1|TRBJ1-6|TRBV2|NA
CASTTGTDFTPLHF
TGTGCCAGCACCACCGGGACAGACTTCACACCCCTCCACTTT
>TRBD2|TRBJ2-5|TRBV18|NA
CASSTTSLETQYF
TGTGCCAGCTCGACGACTAGCTTGGAGACCCAGTACTTC
>TRBD2|TRBJ2-5|TRBV29-1|few
CSVRAGGFGVQYF
TGCAGCGTTAGAGCGGGGGGTTTTGGTGTCCAGTACTTC
>TRBD2|TRBJ2-7|TRBV7-2|NA
CASSLVGRATYEQYF
TGTGCCAGCAGCCTCGTGGGGAGGGCGACCTACGAGCAGTACTTC